This TCR beta chain originates from a study of blood T cell repertoires in COVID-19. Study summary: PBMCs, B-cell-depleted T cells, or T cells were the source of the cDNA or gDNA that made up the material.

Assignment of participants to cohorts was predicated upon participant-reported clinical history. The table came from immunoSEQ multiplex PCR; TCRdb's copy has only in-frame clones and leaves some out. The table includes 300,000 to 400,000 clones, approximately 83% detected once. The specimen sequenced was PBMCs or T cells enriched from blood (not recorded which). The receptor comes from a middle-aged woman with acute COVID-19.

The CDR3 sequence is CASSASGRHGTGELFF. CDR3 bases: TGTGCCAGCAGCGCTAGCGGGAGACATGGCACCGGGGAGCTGTTTTTT. This chain connects TRBV9 to TRBJ2-2, with 10 bases matching TRBD2. With 3 bases clipped from V and 4 bases from J, the junction kept 6 bases outside the gene matches. Germline CDR1 is SGDLS and CDR2 is YYNGEE. The CDR3 totals 16 residues.